This record concerns one T cell receptor (beta chain) sequence. What it binds is not known. The data were obtained in a study of cytomegalovirus exposure and HLA in healthy donors. As for the study in general: Among the approximately 400 genotyped donors, just over 80% were placed in the Caucasian-associated ancestry cluster.

Primers: 60 Vbeta forward and 13 Jbeta reverse. Profiling relied on immunoSEQ multiplex PCR, and the TCRdb table lists in-frame clones only, not all of them. Among approximately 150,000 clones, 79% were seen once, and the ten largest hold 2% to 2.5%. Study-wide results and limits: Data from an earlier analysis indicated that most TCR beta V segments were productive either about 87% or about 30% of the time.

This CDR3 spans 13 amino acids. Germline-derived CDR1 and CDR2 are MNHEY and SVGAGI. Trimming took off 2 bases at V and 1 base at J, with 5 bases between the two ends. The TCR sequence derives from a man aged 35-49 years in good health and CMV-seronegative. The V call is TRBV6-5, the J call TRBJ1-1; D not certain. The sequenced sample consisted of PBMCs. For the CDR3, the DNA is TGTGCCAGCAGTTACGCGAGGAACACTGAAGCTTTCTTT. Protein product: CASSYARNTEAFF.